Following are 20 T cell receptor beta chains from one sample sequenced in a study of long-term antiretroviral therapy in people with HIV. At survey level, the immunoSEQ assay was run in its v3.0 version. Measured with immunoSEQ multiplex PCR; TCRdb has only the in-frame clones, and not every one. There are 25,000 to 30,000 clones in the sample; about 93% occur only once, and approximately 6.8% lies in the top ten. The material was unsorted PBMCs, obtained around 6.5 years after starting antiretroviral therapy. The receptor set was obtained from a woman aged 40 to 50 with HIV.

The count of this clone is one. The V and J genes are TRBV12-2 and TRBJ1-4; the D call in the table, TRBD1, was not verified against the DNA. TRBV12-2 is tagged as a pseudogene. The CDR3 extends over 15 amino acids. The CDR3 here is CASRPRWTGVQYMFF. CDR3 nucleotide sequence: TGTGCAAGTCGCCCGCGGTGGACAGGGGTCCAGTATATGTTTTTT.

The gene calls are TRBV5-4 and TRBJ1-2, with D tentatively TRBD1 (5 bases). The CDR3 covers 14 residues. From germline, CDR1 is SGHNT and CDR2 YYREEE (reference sequence). Trimming removed 9 bases at V and 4 bases at J, with 19 bases between. The CDR3 nucleotides read TGTGCCATAAAACGGGACGCCGGACTCTATGGCTACACCTTC. Its translation is CAIKRDAGLYGYTF.

The CDR3 loop is CASTKQGHYGYTF. CDR3 nucleotide sequence: TGTGCCAGCACCAAACAGGGTCACTATGGCTACACCTTC. The chain is built from TRBV6-5 and TRBJ1-2, with a tentative D call TRBD1 (6 bases). V shed 7 bases and J shed 3 bases, with 12 bases lying between them. The CDR3 is made up of 13 amino acids. CDR1 and CDR2 (germline): MNHEY, SVGAGI.

V usage is TRBV7-6 and J usage is TRBJ1-3; tentative D call: TRBD1 (6 bases). Germline V gene data show CDR1 as SGHVS and CDR2 as FNYEAQ. Trimming pared 4 bases from V and 0 bases from J, leaving 10 bases between. This CDR3 has 15 amino acids. The CDR3 DNA sequence: TGTGCCAGCAGCTATGGACAGTTCTCTGGAAACACCATATATTTT. Translation gives CASSYGQFSGNTIYF.

V usage is TRBV30 and J usage is TRBJ2-2; the D gene is possibly TRBD1 (5 bases). The CDR3 is 12 residues long. The ends were cut back, 5 bases at V and 1 base at J, with 5 bases in the middle. CDR1 is GTSNPN, CDR2 SVGIG, per germline (reference sequence). The CDR3 DNA is TGTGCCTGGGGACAGAACACCGGGGAGCTGTTTTTT. Translated: CAWGQNTGELFF.

The V call is TRBV6-1, the J call TRBJ1-2, with 7 bases fitting TRBD1. J gave up 8 bases and V 6 bases, and 15 bases lay outside the gene matches. In germline, CDR1 is MNHNS, CDR2 SASEGT. The CDR3 length is 15 residues. The CDR3 DNA sequence: TGTGCCAGCAGCCCTAATGAGGGGGCATTGAGGGGCTACACCTTC. Protein: CASSPNEGALRGYTF.

This chain uses TRBV9 with TRBJ1-6; D possibly corresponds to TRBD1 (6 bases). Germline CDR1 and CDR2: SGDLS and YYNGEE. V was trimmed by 3 bases and J by 7 bases, leaving 11 bases between them. CDR3 length: 14 residues. In DNA form, the CDR3 reads TGTGCCAGCAGCGATCCGGGACACAATTCACCCCTCCACTTT. Translation: CASSDPGHNSPLHF.

This clone has a single count. This chain links TRBV6-1 with TRBJ1-5; 9 nucleotides agree with TRBD1. Germline-derived CDR1 and CDR2 are MNHNS and SASEGT. This CDR3 spans 14 amino acids. Trimming removed 6 bases from V and 4 bases from J; junction bases left unmatched: 4. The CDR3 spells CASRPGTGNQPQHF. The CDR3 coding sequence is TGTGCCAGCAGGCCCGGGACAGGGAATCAGCCCCAGCATTTT.

The chain is built from TRBV12-1 and TRBJ2-4; TRBD2, the D gene given by the table, was not confirmed from the DNA. TRBV12-1 is a known pseudogene. The CDR3 runs 19 residues. The CDR3 region has the DNA TGTGCCAGCAGCTCATCCGGGACTAGCGGGGAGTTAGCCAAAAACATTCAGTACTTC. Translated: CASSSSGTSGELAKNIQYF.

The chain carries TRBV2 and TRBJ2-4; D remains ambiguous. This CDR3 region has 18 residues. V was pared by 1 base and J by 0 bases, with 16 bases between. Germline V lookup: CDR1 SNHLY, CDR2 FYNNEI. CDR3 DNA: TGTGCCAGCAGTGAAGGATTAAGGGAACTAATAGCCAAAAACATTCAGTACTTC. Its protein product is CASSEGLRELIAKNIQYF.

The rearrangement joins TRBV7-2 to TRBJ2-7; 11 nucleotides line up with TRBD2. Looked up from germline, CDR1 is SGHTA and CDR2 is FQGNSA. J lost 3 bases, V lost 5 bases, and 6 bases had no gene match. This CDR3 region has 15 residues. CDR3 DNA sequence: TGTGCCAGCAGCCCCCTAGCGGGGGGCGTCTACGAGCAGTACTTC. It codes for CASSPLAGGVYEQYF.

The chain carries TRBV6-1 and TRBJ2-6; 10 bases match TRBD1. Germline V CDR1 and CDR2: MNHNS, SASEGT. With V trimmed by 0 bases and J by 0 bases, 5 bases remained unmatched. There are 19 residues in the CDR3. The CDR3: CASSEADRGYGSGANVLTF. The CDR3 DNA reads TGTGCCAGCAGTGAAGCGGACAGGGGGTACGGCTCTGGGGCCAACGTCCTGACTTTC.

This clone was seen more than once but under ten times. V usage is TRBV19 and J usage is TRBJ1-5; 8 positions match TRBD1. CDR3 size: 15 residues. V lost 3 bases and J lost 6; bases outside the gene matches: 7. In germline, CDR1 is LNHDA, CDR2 SQIVND (reference sequence). CDR3 residues: CASSISGQGTQPQHF. The CDR3, as DNA: TGTGCCAGTAGTATCTCAGGACAGGGAACTCAGCCCCAGCATTTT.

The CDR3 reads CASSMGLTDTQYF. CDR3 nucleotide sequence: TGTGCCAGTAGTATGGGCTTGACAGATACGCAGTATTTT. The chain employs TRBV19 and TRBJ2-3; D is unclear. The CDR3 covers 13 residues. Looked up from germline, CDR1 is LNHDA and CDR2 is SQIVND (reference sequence). V was shortened by 3 bases and J by 3 bases, with 7 bases between the two germline ends.

This chain's CDR3 is CAISENRDRLNTGELFF. The DNA for the CDR3 is TGTGCCATCAGTGAGAATCGGGACAGATTAAACACCGGGGAGCTGTTTTTT. The chain uses TRBV10-3 and TRBJ2-2, with 7 bases aligning to TRBD1. CDR1 and CDR2 from the germline V gene are ENHRY and SYGVKD. The CDR3 totals 17 residues. Losses at the gene ends were 2 bases for V and 2 bases for J; bases not matched to a gene: 8.

The V and J genes are TRBV7-9 and TRBJ2-2, with 7 bases that match TRBD1. The V and J ends lost 6 bases and 4 bases, in that order; junction bases with no gene match: 5. The CDR3 consists of 14 residues. Germline values: CDR1 SEHNR, CDR2 FQNEAQ (reference sequence). The CDR3 protein is CASRGGLPTGELFF. CDR3 bases: TGTGCCAGCAGAGGGGGCTTACCCACCGGGGAGCTGTTTTTT.

This clone has more than one count but fewer than ten. CDR3 residues: CASSERNYGYTF. Written as DNA, the CDR3 is TGTGCCAGCAGTGAAAGAAACTATGGCTACACCTTC. The rearrangement joins TRBV2 to TRBJ1-2; D gene ambiguous. Germline V gene lookup returns CDR1 SNHLY and CDR2 FYNNEI. The CDR3 is made up of 12 amino acids. V was cut by 2 bases and J by 2 bases, with 3 bases left in between. Filled out from reference TRBV2 and TRBJ1-2, the complete variable domain reads EPEVTQTPSHQVTQMGQEVILRCVPISNHLYFYWYRQILGQKVEFLVSFYNNEISEKSEIFDDQFSVERPDGSNFTLKIRSTKLEDSAMYFCASSERNYGYTFGSGTRLTVV.

The chain couples TRBV5-1 to TRBJ2-7; no clear D. The length of the CDR3 is 13 residues. V lost 1 base to trimming and J lost 3 bases, with 8 bases between them. The germline V gene encodes CDR1 SGHRS and CDR2 YFSETQ. The CDR3 protein is CASSLTADYEQYF. The DNA for the CDR3 is TGCGCCAGCAGCTTGACAGCCGACTACGAGCAGTACTTC.

The V call is TRBV7-2, the J call TRBJ1-2; D perhaps matches TRBD1 (6 bases). The germline V gene encodes CDR1 SGHTA and CDR2 FQGNSA. The length of the CDR3 is 16 residues. With 1 base removed from V and 8 bases from J, the gap between germline ends came to 20 bases. CDR3 nucleotide sequence: TGTGCCAGCAGCTTAGTAGCCCGGGGAGAGGGACAAGGCTACACCTTC. This sequence encodes CASSLVARGEGQGYTF.

The CDR3 protein is CASSQGGQSNQPQHF. The DNA for the CDR3 is TGCGCCAGCAGCCAAGGAGGACAGAGCAATCAGCCCCAGCATTTT. The chain joins TRBV4-1 to TRBJ1-5, with D possibly TRBD1 on 6 matching bases. Trimming cost V 1 base and J 1 base, with 8 bases left between them. The CDR3 loop spans 15 amino acids. Germline CDR1 reads MGHRA; CDR2 reads YSYEKL.